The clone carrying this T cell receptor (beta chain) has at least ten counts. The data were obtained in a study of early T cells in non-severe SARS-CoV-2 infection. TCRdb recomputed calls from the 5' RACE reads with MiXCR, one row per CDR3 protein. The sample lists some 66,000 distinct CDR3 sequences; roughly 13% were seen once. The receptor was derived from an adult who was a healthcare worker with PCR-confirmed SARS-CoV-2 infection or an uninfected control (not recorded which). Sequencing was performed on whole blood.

The CDR3 DNA sequence: TGTGCCAGCAGCTTAGGGGCCGGGTGGGCTTCCGAGCAGTTCTTC. Protein sequence: CASSLGAGWASEQFF. The chain links TRBV11-2 to TRBJ2-1; D uncertain. Deletions cut 1 base from V and 10 bases from J, with 17 bases between. This CDR3 is 15 amino acids long. CDR1 and CDR2 from the germline V gene are SGHAT and FQNNGV.